The rows below give T cell receptor beta chains drawn from one sample of a study of CXCR3-negative and CXCR3-positive naive CD8 T cells. Each CDR3 protein gets one entry in TCRdb, which reprocessed the 5' RACE reads and gives no DNA. The ten top clones account for 0.5% to 0.55%, within a sample of over 55,000 distinct CDR3 sequences. The sequenced sample consisted of naive CXCR3+ CD8+ T cells from blood. The receptors derive from a human donor in good health. Some clones in this sample may be carry-over from other donors' samples. The CDR3 runs from the conserved cysteine through the conserved F or W. Some rows have no size entry. The others give once, few or many, or a class for an expanded clone.

J: TRBJ2-7
size: -
V: TRBV7-9
CDR3: CASTEDPSGMSNEQYF

J: TRBJ2-1
size: -
V: TRBV5-6
CDR3: CASSFWAGGYNEQFF

J: TRBJ2-1
size: -
V: TRBV14
CDR3: CASSQLPSVSSYNEQFF

J: TRBJ2-1
size: -
V: TRBV29-1
CDR3: CSVEGDNYNEQFF

J: TRBJ2-1
size: -
V: TRBV25-1
CDR3: CASSDFWRGDLNEQFF

J: TRBJ2-7
size: -
V: TRBV5-1
CDR3: CASSLGDMGGYEQYF

J: TRBJ2-1
size: -
V: TRBV12-3/TRBV12-4
CDR3: CASNRAPLENEQFF

J: TRBJ2-2
size: -
V: TRBV11-3
CDR3: CASSPYTGELFF

J: TRBJ2-3
size: -
V: TRBV28
CDR3: CASSSPWKQEPSTDTQYF

J: TRBJ2-1
size: -
V: TRBV29-1
CDR3: CSSKRDYNEQFF

J: TRBJ1-3
size: -
V: TRBV3-1
CDR3: CASSQDTSSGNTIYF

J: TRBJ2-3
size: -
V: TRBV29-1
CDR3: CSVQRGGDTDTQYF

J: TRBJ1-5
size: -
V: TRBV27
CDR3: CASSVGGGSPSNQPQHF

J: TRBJ2-7
size: -
V: TRBV7-9
CDR3: CASSVTSGLSYEQYF

J: TRBJ2-3
size: -
V: TRBV25-1
CDR3: CASSEIWGESTDTQYF

J: TRBJ2-1
size: -
V: TRBV21-1
CDR3: CASSKDGMWGGRYNEQFF

J: TRBJ2-7
size: -
V: TRBV29-1
CDR3: CSVWAGEESYEQYF

J: TRBJ2-7
size: -
V: TRBV4-1
CDR3: CASSQEARTSYEQYF

J: TRBJ2-2
size: -
V: TRBV7-6
CDR3: CASSSLIIAGPGELFF

J: TRBJ2-1
size: medium-sized
V: TRBV29-1
CDR3: CSVEDYNRGGIYNEQFF

J: TRBJ2-7
size: -
V: TRBV7-2
CDR3: CASSYWAGGIGEQYF

J: TRBJ1-1
size: -
V: TRBV16
CDR3: CASSHWTGDTEAFF

J: TRBJ2-7
size: -
V: TRBV4-3
CDR3: CASSQGGKYEQYF

J: TRBJ2-7
size: -
V: TRBV5-1
CDR3: CASKAGDFSYEQYF

J: TRBJ1-6
size: -
V: TRBV7-9
CDR3: CASSINNSPLHF

J: TRBJ2-1
size: -
V: TRBV7-3
CDR3: CASSLTSGGANEQFF

J: TRBJ2-1
size: -
V: TRBV7-2
CDR3: CASSPLWGAYNEQFF

J: TRBJ1-2
size: -
V: TRBV20-1
CDR3: CSALVQVYGYTF

J: TRBJ2-5
size: -
V: TRBV5-1
CDR3: CASSLLDRVETQYF

J: TRBJ1-1
size: -
V: TRBV6-2/TRBV6-3
CDR3: CASSYRENMNTEAFF

J: TRBJ2-2
size: -
V: TRBV29-1
CDR3: CSAEHPNTRELFF

J: TRBJ1-2
size: -
V: TRBV6-5
CDR3: CASSLLQGEGSGYGYTF

J: TRBJ2-1
size: -
V: TRBV5-1
CDR3: CASSLVLAHEQFF

J: TRBJ2-5
size: -
V: TRBV28
CDR3: CASSWTSDQETQYF

J: TRBJ2-5
size: -
V: TRBV15
CDR3: CATSSSPTGPSLGETQYF

J: TRBJ2-1
size: -
V: TRBV10-3
CDR3: CAITPENSLYNEQFF

J: TRBJ1-2
size: -
V: TRBV20-1
CDR3: CSAPRTGSNYGYTF

J: TRBJ1-1
size: -
V: TRBV19
CDR3: CASSIGRSGGTEAFF

J: TRBJ1-5
size: -
V: TRBV21-1
CDR3: CASNKVTGMGNQPQHF

J: TRBJ2-2
size: -
V: TRBV12-3/TRBV12-4
CDR3: CASSLRTGELFF

J: TRBJ1-1
size: -
V: TRBV4-3
CDR3: CASSQDPGTGGTEAFF

J: TRBJ2-2
size: -
V: TRBV29-1
CDR3: CSVARASDNTGELFF

J: TRBJ2-1
size: -
V: TRBV5-5
CDR3: CASSDLNRGYNEQFF

J: TRBJ2-3
size: -
V: TRBV13
CDR3: CASSLGLLTDTQYF

J: TRBJ2-5
size: -
V: TRBV28
CDR3: CASRTNHLPLQETQYF

J: TRBJ2-2
size: -
V: TRBV12-3/TRBV12-4
CDR3: CASSSGTNTGELFF

J: TRBJ1-1
size: -
V: TRBV2
CDR3: CASRTGSGYEAFF

J: TRBJ1-1
size: -
V: TRBV7-6
CDR3: CASSDSGGLEAFF

J: TRBJ2-1
size: -
V: TRBV29-1
CDR3: CSETPDGYNEQFF

J: TRBJ1-3
size: -
V: TRBV20-1
CDR3: CSARLPTGQSPIGTIYF

J: TRBJ1-1
size: -
V: TRBV19
CDR3: CASSIAMNTEAFF

J: TRBJ1-2
size: -
V: TRBV28
CDR3: CASRLRGTNYGYTF

J: TRBJ1-3
size: -
V: TRBV7-2
CDR3: CASSQQGYSGNTIYF